A single sample gave rise to the 25 T cell receptor beta chains below, sequenced in a study of post-analysis software for immune sequencing data. Study-wide findings and caveats: A handful of TRBV segments were significantly more frequent in patients than in controls. TRBV5-6, TRBV5-1 and TRBV20-1 were among these segments.

TCR beta libraries were prepared from cDNA with unique molecular identifiers. TCRdb re-derived calls from the PCR reads in MiXCR, one entry per CDR3 protein. The table shows hundreds of thousands of distinct CDR3 sequences, with 59% occurring only once. Which antigens these TCRs recognize remains unknown. The sequenced sample consisted of blood. The source of these receptors is a girl aged 2 to 9 with multiple sclerosis.

The chain combines TRBV12-3 or TRBV12-4 with TRBJ1-1; weak D call: TRBD1 (5 bases). The CDR3 runs 12 residues. The germline V and J ends were trimmed by 5 bases and 9 bases, with 13 bases remaining between them. The CDR3 loop is CASSLQTGQAFF. CDR3 DNA: TGTGCCAGCAGTCTGCAAACGGGGCAAGCTTTCTTT.

This rearrangement joins TRBV20-1 to TRBJ2-7, with a weak D call TRBD1 (6 bases). CDR3 size: 14 residues. The germline V gene encodes CDR1 DFQATT and CDR2 SNEGSKA (reference sequence). Trimming pared 1 base from V and 1 base from J, leaving 11 bases between. CDR3 sequence reads: CSARVMDRSYEQYF. The CDR3 nucleotides read TGCAGTGCTAGAGTGATGGACAGATCCTACGAGCAGTACTTC.

V usage is TRBV29-1 and J usage is TRBJ2-7; TRBD2 aligns across 7 bases. V lost 6 bases and J lost 2; bases outside the gene matches: 10. The CDR3 is made up of 14 amino acids. Germline CDR1 reads SQVTM; CDR2 reads ANQGSEA. The CDR3 DNA reads TGCAGCGTCGTCCAGGGAGGGTTGCCCTACGAGCAGTACTTC. Protein product: CSVVQGGLPYEQYF.

The chain recombines TRBV6-5 with TRBJ1-1, with D perhaps TRBD1 (5 bases). Germline CDR1 reads MNHEY; CDR2 reads SVGAGI. CDR3 length: 15 amino acids. Trimming cost V 0 bases and J 1 base, with 9 bases left between them. This chain's CDR3 is CASSYSGTENTEAFF. The CDR3, as DNA: TGTGCCAGCAGTTACTCGGGGACCGAGAACACTGAAGCTTTCTTT.

The chain employs TRBV9 and TRBJ2-4; D gene uncertain. The ends were cut back, 3 bases at V and 9 bases at J, with 10 bases in the middle. The length of the CDR3 is 12 residues. Germline CDR1 and CDR2: SGDLS and YYNGEE. This chain's CDR3 is CASSGDGGIQYF. The CDR3 coding sequence is TGTGCCAGCAGCGGAGATGGCGGCATTCAGTACTTC.

The rearrangement links TRBV20-1 to TRBJ2-3; TRBD2 matches 7 bases. The germline gives CDR1 DFQATT, CDR2 SNEGSKA (reference sequence). The CDR3 covers 15 residues. After removal of 1 base from V and 4 bases from J, the junction contained 8 bases not matched to a gene. Written as DNA, the CDR3 is TGCAGTGCTAGAGTTTTGGCGGGAGTGCCAGATACGCAGTATTTT. Encoded protein: CSARVLAGVPDTQYF.

The table lists this clonotype with a few counts. The chain employs TRBV11-2 and TRBJ2-5, with D possibly TRBD1 on 5 matching bases. Near its end, the DNA agrees better with TRBJ2-7, so the J call may be wrong. The CDR3 consists of 14 residues. The germline V gene has CDR1 SGHAT and CDR2 FQNNGV. The CDR3 protein is CASSLGTPNYEQYF. The CDR3 nucleotides are TGTGCCAGCAGCTTAGGGACACCGAACTACGAGCAGTACTTC.

The V gene is TRBV29-1, the J gene TRBJ2-5; D is undetermined. The J call is doubtful: the DNA matches TRBJ2-7 better. Germline V gene sequence: CDR1 SQVTM, CDR2 ANQGSEA. The CDR3 length is 12 residues. Here the CDR3 reads CSVEDPGYEQYF. In DNA, the CDR3 is TGCAGCGTTGAAGACCCGGGCTACGAGCAGTACTTC.

The J gene is TRBJ1-1, the V gene TRBV7-2; no definite D call. Germline lookup yields CDR1 SGHTA and CDR2 FQGNSA. The germline V and J ends were trimmed by 1 base and 0 bases, with 12 bases remaining between them. There are 16 residues in the CDR3. CDR3 sequence (DNA): TGTGCCAGCAGCTTAGGCGCGTTTCTCATGAACACTGAAGCTTTCTTT. Its translation: CASSLGAFLMNTEAFF.

This chain joins TRBV6-5 and TRBJ1-1; D not resolved. Germline V lookup: CDR1 MNHEY, CDR2 SVGAGI. This CDR3 is 13 amino acids long. Trimming shortened V by 7 bases and J by 1 base, and 10 bases separated the two germline ends. The DNA of the CDR3 is TGTGCCAGCACTTGGGAGGGGAACACTGAAGCTTTCTTT. Amino acids: CASTWEGNTEAFF.

The V and J genes are TRBV29-1 and TRBJ2-1; D ambiguous. The CDR3 is 14 amino acids. Germline assignment: CDR1 SQVTM and CDR2 ANQGSEA. V was cut by 1 base and J by 9 bases, with 16 bases left in between. CDR3 residues: CSVEAAGTTREQFF. The CDR3 nucleotides read TGCAGCGTTGAAGCGGCAGGAACGACGCGTGAGCAGTTCTTC.

This chain links TRBV12-3 or TRBV12-4 with TRBJ2-3; 8 positions match TRBD1. Losses at the gene ends were 0 bases for V and 4 bases for J; bases not matched to a gene: 6. This CDR3 spans 16 amino acids. CDR3 in amino acids: CASSLADRGFADTQYF. CDR3 bases: TGTGCCAGCAGTTTAGCAGACAGGGGATTCGCAGATACGCAGTATTTT.

V usage is TRBV10-3 and J usage is TRBJ2-1, with D possibly being TRBD1 (5 bases). CDR3 length: 16 amino acids. Per germline, CDR1 ENHRY and CDR2 SYGVKD. The V gene lost 2 bases and the J gene lost 2 bases, with 13 bases spanning the gap. CDR3 residues: CAISELDSVAYNEQFF. The CDR3 coding sequence is TGTGCCATCAGTGAGCTCGACAGTGTGGCCTACAATGAGCAGTTCTTC.

This clonotype was seen only a few times. The J gene is TRBJ2-3, the V gene TRBV5-5; D gene unclear. Trimming took off 0 bases at V and 6 bases at J, with 8 bases between the two ends. The CDR3 has 13 amino acids. Per the germline V gene, CDR1 is SGHKS and CDR2 is YYEKEE (reference sequence). The CDR3 DNA follows: TGTGCCAGCAGCTTGGTCTCTCTGGATACGCAGTATTTT. It specifies CASSLVSLDTQYF.

This chain uses TRBV12-3 or TRBV12-4 with TRBJ1-1, with D possibly TRBD1 on 5 matching bases. The ends were cut back, 2 bases at V and 7 bases at J, with 11 bases in the middle. The CDR3 covers 13 residues. As DNA, the CDR3 is TGTGCCAGCAGTTTACCCCCACAGGATGAAGCTTTCTTT. As protein: CASSLPPQDEAFF.

Only a few counts were recorded for this clonotype. The V gene is TRBV6-1, the J gene TRBJ2-1; weak D call: TRBD2 (7 bases). The CDR3 contains 13 residues. Germline V gene data show CDR1 as MNHNS and CDR2 as SASEGT. The germline V and J ends were trimmed by 2 bases and 9 bases, with 11 bases remaining between them. CDR3 nucleotide sequence: TGTGCCAGCAGTGAAATAGGGGGGGTTGAGCAGTTCTTC. Its translation is CASSEIGGVEQFF.

The chain links TRBV20-1 to TRBJ2-3, with D perhaps matching TRBD1 (6 bases). V lost 6 bases to trimming and J lost 0 bases, with 19 bases between them. The CDR3 contains 16 residues. The germline gives CDR1 DFQATT, CDR2 SNEGSKA (reference sequence). DNA for the CDR3: TGCAGTGCCGCAGGGGTATTAATCCCTAGCACAGATACGCAGTATTTT. Encoded protein: CSAAGVLIPSTDTQYF.

Only a few counts were recorded for this clonotype. The chain employs TRBV6-5 and TRBJ1-5, with D perhaps TRBD1 (5 bases). The CDR3 is 13 residues long. Germline V gene sequence: CDR1 MNHEY, CDR2 SVGAGI. V lost 2 bases, J lost 7 bases, and 9 bases lay in between. CDR3: CASSYEGSQPQHF. The CDR3 nucleotides read TGTGCCAGCAGTTACGAGGGGAGCCAGCCCCAGCATTTT.

V gene TRBV20-1 combines with J gene TRBJ2-5; D ambiguous. The CDR3 length is 11 residues. CDR1 and CDR2 from the germline V gene are DFQATT and SNEGSKA (reference sequence). The V and J ends lost 5 bases and 5 bases respectively, with 9 bases between them. The CDR3 loop is CSAYIGETQYF. The CDR3 nucleotides read TGCAGTGCTTATATAGGGGAGACCCAGTACTTC.

The V gene is TRBV6-6, the J gene TRBJ1-5, with a weak D call TRBD1 (6 bases). The V gene's germline CDR1 is MNHNY and CDR2 SVGAGI (reference sequence). The CDR3 is made up of 15 amino acids. The ends were cut back, 2 bases at V and 0 bases at J, with 8 bases in the middle. For the CDR3, the DNA is TGTGCCAGCAGTTACCGGGGGCTTAGCAATCAGCCCCAGCATTTT. Translated: CASSYRGLSNQPQHF.

The V call is TRBV6-6, the J call TRBJ2-7; 7 bases are shared with TRBD1. Per germline, CDR1 MNHNY and CDR2 SVGAGI (reference sequence). The CDR3 sequence is 14 residues long. The V segment lost 5 bases and the J segment 1 base; nucleotides outside the gene matches: 5. In nucleotides, the CDR3 is TGTGCCAGCAGTAATCGACAGGGTTCCTACGAGCAGTACTTC. This gives the protein CASSNRQGSYEQYF.

The rearrangement uses TRBV7-2 and TRBJ2-7; the D gene is possibly TRBD1 (5 bases). The end of the DNA fits TRBJ2-5 better, so the J call may be wrong. This CDR3 is 16 amino acids long. Germline lookup yields CDR1 SGHTA and CDR2 FQGNSA. The CDR3 sequence is CASSFELGPVWETQYF. DNA of the CDR3: TGTGCCAGCAGCTTCGAGTTGGGGCCGGTATGGGAGACCCAGTACTTC.

V gene TRBV11-1 combines with J gene TRBJ2-3, with 8 bases matching TRBD2. V dropped 8 bases and J dropped 3; count of bases not matched to a gene: 10. CDR1 and CDR2 from the germline V gene are SGHAT and FQDESV (reference sequence). The length of the CDR3 is 15 residues. CDR3 sequence: CASHSPREGTDTQYF. CDR3 in DNA: TGTGCCAGCCACTCACCCCGGGAGGGAACAGATACGCAGTATTTT.

The table lists this clonotype with a few counts. The gene calls are TRBV20-1 and TRBJ1-2; no clear D. Per germline, CDR1 DFQATT and CDR2 SNEGSKA (reference sequence). CDR3 length: 13 residues. Between the trimmed V and J ends, which lost 1 base and 8 bases, there was a span of 14 bases. The CDR3 nucleotides are TGCAGTGCTAGAGTGGCCCCCACTGGGGGCTACACCTTC. Protein: CSARVAPTGGYTF.

The V call is TRBV12-3 or TRBV12-4, the J call TRBJ2-5; D remains unclear. V was cut by 0 bases and J by 5 bases, with 16 bases left in between. The CDR3 sequence is 16 residues long. In DNA, the CDR3 is TGTGCCAGCAGTTTAGCGACCGGACCCCTCGCGGAGACCCAGTACTTC. Its translation: CASSLATGPLAETQYF.